The following is a TCR beta chain sequence with its context. Its antigen specificity is not known. The sample holds no much larger clone one base away, and base qualities are not on file. This sample is drawn from a study of cytomegalovirus exposure and HLA in healthy donors (dated by TCRdb to the late 2010s). At the level of the whole study: In an earlier analysis of roughly 590 of the donors, 250 to 300 Gb of sequence data and just under 120 million unique TCR beta sequences from about 179 million T cells were reported. Roughly 300 gigabases of sequencing data and around 87 million unique TCR sequences were included in an early release covering several hundred HLA-typed donors. Of the roughly 410 genotyped donors, 65% to 90% were placed in the genetic ancestry cluster associated with self-reported Caucasian donors. The study aimed to test whether signatures of past pathogen exposure could be identified by cataloging public T cell receptors. Using immunosequencing, the study profiled T cell repertoires from fewer than 700 subjects and related those repertoires to cytomegalovirus serostatus. In addition to the first cohort of 500 to 850 subjects, a separate validation cohort of 120 different subjects was used. To predict cytomegalovirus infection status, the study combined high-throughput TCR immunosequencing, statistical association of individual TCRs with disease status, and machine learning. A later analysis re-analyzed previously published TCR beta repertoires from hundreds of donors and added high-resolution HLA genotyping to study TCR occurrence patterns. Rather than drawing on any new phenotypic data, the later analysis identified candidate immune exposures from TCR beta sequences and the way those sequences occurred across donors. An earlier analysis of approximately 630 of the donors applied high-throughput TCR beta sequencing to assess whether each TCR beta V gene segment acted as functional or pseudogenic. Donor age, sex, ethnicity and CMV serostatus were compiled alongside the repertoire data. A later genetic analysis took genome-wide SNP genotypes for 398 of the 666 donors and used that subset as a discovery cohort. All discovery cohort repertoires had been generated on a single sequencing platform. HLA typing included class I and class II loci at four-digit resolution. The number of donors typed differed by locus, with 629-630 for A, B, C, DRB1 and DQB1, over 500 for DQA1, over 600 for DPA1, and roughly 450 for DPB1. Five DR-DQ haplotypes were handled as single units for association and clustering, since linkage in the cohort was strong. Among about 400 genotyped donors of the cohort, an average of about 240,000 unique TCR beta nucleotide sequences was sequenced per donor, of which about 19% were non-productive. Overall study results and their limits: Sequencing depth was assumed to be roughly uniform across donors in the presence/absence analyses, though that assumption may not hold. Several of the top co-occurrence clusters appeared to be linked to parvovirus B19, influenza, CMV and Epstein-Barr virus, according to a later analysis. A cluster of highly shared sequence variants was judged likely to represent a technical artifact of the sequencing pipeline. A later analysis associated approximately 17,000 TCR beta sequences with specific HLA alleles at a false discovery rate of 0.05. Because HLA typing was missing for some donors at each locus, association tests included only the typed subset. Most TCR sequences were observed very rarely across donors, whereas some public TCRs were present in many individuals. Because counts were too low, fewer than 20 rarely observed V segments, including chromosome 9 orphons, were excluded from the earlier analysis of some 540 of the donors. Some IMGT-functional V segments, including TRBV6-2 and TRBV6-3, could not be distinguished by the 87-base-pair reads and were therefore excluded. The cohort was sequenced for TCR beta chains only, and without alpha or paired-chain data the features that could be detected were limited. A later analysis found that TCR association rates varied across HLA loci, with DRB1 alleles showing the most associated TCRs and HLA-C alleles the fewest. A later genetic analysis associated a missense DCLRE1C variant with V-gene and J-gene trimming of TCR beta chains, and an independent cohort replicated the association. In the study, 150 to 200 TCR beta chains were listed as associated with cytomegalovirus. Linkage disequilibrium might explain the correlated functional status among segregating V segments, but an unknown experimental factor could not be ruled out. For the cohort, immune exposure information was limited to CMV serostatus. Most CMV-associated TCR beta chains appeared to be HLA-restricted in a later analysis, and the HLA associations seemed to be driven largely by CMV exposure. It was suggested by the authors that the approach could potentially be generalized to other disease states and immunological phenotypes. Cytomegalovirus status was reported to be diagnosed by the classifier with high specificity and sensitivity in both the original and validation cohorts. A few of the identified cytomegalovirus-associated TCR beta chains were confirmed in vitro to be specific for cytomegalovirus antigens. When HLA alleles, especially DR and DQ, strongly co-occurred, TCR associations were difficult to assign to individual alleles. In a later analysis, HLA-associated TCR beta chains were found to be more clonally expanded and to have lower generation probabilities than equally common non-associated chains. A further reported finding was that TCR beta sequences accurately predicted the HLA-A and HLA-B alleles for most subjects in the first cohort. According to a later genetic analysis, donors in an Asian-associated ancestry cluster had fewer N-insertions in productive TCRs than the roughly 700-donor mean. In an earlier analysis of 587 of the donors, most TCR beta V segments appeared in productive rearrangements about 87% or about 30% of the time, broadly matching IMGT annotations.

The library was prepared using the immunoSEQ multiplex PCR assay. The multiplex PCR relied on a mix of 60 forward primers for TCR Vbeta segments and 13 reverse primers for TCR Jbeta segments. A multiplex PCR assay on genomic DNA amplified the CDR3 region of rearranged TCR beta genes. The Illumina HiSeq System was used to sequence the amplified TCR beta libraries as 87-base-pair reads. As for the authors' bioinformatics: In a later analysis, tens of millions of unique TCR beta chains were counted across the 666 repertoires, and around 11 million of these chains were shared by at least two donors. To remove PCR and sequencing errors, raw reads were error-corrected and collapsed into unique sequences using a nearest-neighbor algorithm that merged closely related sequences. To assign V, D and J gene segments, CDR3 sequences were aligned to IMGT reference sequences. For a sequence to be retained, at least a six-nucleotide match to both a V gene segment and a J gene segment was required. A rearrangement counted as productive if the CDR3 had no stop codons and remained in frame with V and J, and every other rearrangement counted as non-productive. Following IMGT convention, CDR3 was defined as the stretch from the second conserved V-encoded cysteine up to the conserved J-encoded phenylalanine. In an earlier analysis of just under 600 of the donors, sequences lacking an unambiguous match to a single V gene segment were excluded. An earlier analysis of approximately 590 of the donors classified V segments as functional when productive rearrangements were above 56.7% and as segregating when the standard deviation between donors was above 5%. A statistical classification framework was developed to diagnose cytomegalovirus status using the catalog of TCR beta chain sequences. In a later analysis, TCR nucleotide sequences were compared against IMGT/GENE-DB human TR gene sequences so that V and J genes could be assigned. The TCRdist pipeline was used in a later analysis to assign CDR3 sequences and most-parsimonious VDJ recombination scenarios. In a later analysis, every TCR beta chain was defined by the combination of its CDR3 amino acid sequence and its V-gene family, and reads without a unique V-gene family were dropped. A later analysis removed nearly 600 highly shared, low-generation-probability nucleotide sequences to deal with suspected cross-contamination and a sequencing artifact. In a later analysis, a clonal expansion index for each public chain was calculated from normalized within-repertoire ranks of inferred template counts. In a later analysis, generation probabilities were computed using a VDJ recombination model fitted to out-of-frame rearrangements, and the results were checked against IGoR. Hypergeometric tests were used in a later analysis to score TCR-TCR, TCR-HLA and TCR-CMV co-occurrence, with a repertoire-size bias correction applied to the TCR pairs. In a later analysis, false discovery rates were estimated by permuting HLA or CMV assignments 20 times. In a later analysis, co-occurring TCRs were grouped using DBSCAN, and TCRdist sequence similarity was added for clustering within HLA-allele-positive subsets. Repertoires with fewer than 30,000 or more than 120,000 public chains were left out of co-occurrence clustering, as were five repertoires with anomalous nucleotide sharing. TCRdb's version of the immuneACCESS table is confined to in-frame rearrangements and falls short of the full clone set. An unresolved V gene accounts for under half of the shortfall where checked; the remainder is of unknown origin. V, J and clone size derive from that table, while D and trimming were established from the DNA sequence. In this sample the table shows roughly 96,000 clones, around 79% of which occur a single time. The top ten constitute 3% of the sample.

The junction shows trimming of 1 base on V and 5 bases on J, plus 11 bases between the germline ends. The germline V gene encodes CDR1 MNHNS and CDR2 SASEGT. CDR3 length: 14 amino acids, cysteine to phenylalanine. Only CDR3 DNA remains: 42 bases, in frame from the first base. The cohort was made up of approximately 670 healthy bone marrow donors. At the time of sampling, all cohort members were nominally healthy, though unrecorded immune exposures were likely present. The donor was CMV seropositive and belonged to the group of some 290 seropositive cohort members. A peripheral blood sample was collected from each donor, and TCR beta sequencing was performed on peripheral blood mononuclear cells. Genomic DNA extraction from the blood cell samples was performed with the Qiagen DNeasy Blood Extraction Kit.

Sequencing was done on a sample of PBMCs. The V and J segments used are TRBV6-1 and TRBJ1-2, with TRBD1 tentatively as D gene (5 bases match). The receptor comes from a female donor in good health and CMV-seropositive. The bases are TGTGCCAGCAGTGAAGTTGACAGTCAATATGGCTACACCTTC. This yields the protein CASSEVDSQYGYTF.